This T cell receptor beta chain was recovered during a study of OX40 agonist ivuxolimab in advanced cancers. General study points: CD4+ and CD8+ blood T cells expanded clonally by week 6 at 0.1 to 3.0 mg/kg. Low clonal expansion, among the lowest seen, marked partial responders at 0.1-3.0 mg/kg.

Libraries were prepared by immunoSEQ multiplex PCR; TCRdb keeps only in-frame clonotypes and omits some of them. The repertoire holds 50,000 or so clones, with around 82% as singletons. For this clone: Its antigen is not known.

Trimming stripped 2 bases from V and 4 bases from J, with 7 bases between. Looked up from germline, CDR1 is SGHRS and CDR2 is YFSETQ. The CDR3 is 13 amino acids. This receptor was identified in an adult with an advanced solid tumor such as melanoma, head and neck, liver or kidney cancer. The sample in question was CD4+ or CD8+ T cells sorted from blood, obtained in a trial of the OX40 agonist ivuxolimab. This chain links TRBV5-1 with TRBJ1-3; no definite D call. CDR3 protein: CASSLPGGNTIYF. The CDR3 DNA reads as TGCGCCAGCAGCTTACCAGGCGGAAACACCATATATTTT.